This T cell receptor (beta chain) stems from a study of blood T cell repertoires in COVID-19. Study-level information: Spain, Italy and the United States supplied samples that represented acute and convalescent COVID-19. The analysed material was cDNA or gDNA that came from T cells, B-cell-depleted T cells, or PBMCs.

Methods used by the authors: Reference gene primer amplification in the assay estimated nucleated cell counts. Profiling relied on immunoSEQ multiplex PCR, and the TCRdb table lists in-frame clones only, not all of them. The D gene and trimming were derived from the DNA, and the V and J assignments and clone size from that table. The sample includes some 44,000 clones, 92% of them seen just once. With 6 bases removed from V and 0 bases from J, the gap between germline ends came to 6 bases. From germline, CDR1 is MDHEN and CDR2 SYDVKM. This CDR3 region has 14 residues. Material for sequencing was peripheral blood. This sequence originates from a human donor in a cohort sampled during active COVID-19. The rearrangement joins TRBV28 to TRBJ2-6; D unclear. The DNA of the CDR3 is TGTGCCAGCAGGAGAAGCTCTGGGGCCAACGTCCTGACTTTC. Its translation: CASRRSSGANVLTF.